A selection of T cell receptor beta chains follows, all from one sample in a study of OX40 agonist ivuxolimab in advanced cancers. Sequencing was performed with immunoSEQ multiplex PCR; in TCRdb, only in-frame clones are kept and a portion is missing. This sample yields approximately 45,000 clones, of which more than 70% are seen a single time; less than 9.5% belongs to the top ten. Sequenced here: CD4+ or CD8+ T cells sorted from blood, sampled in a trial of the OX40 agonist ivuxolimab. The source is an adult with an advanced solid tumor such as melanoma, head and neck, liver or kidney cancer. The CDR3 runs from the conserved cysteine through the conserved F or W. A D gene is named only where the DNA matches it firmly. Expanded clones are given a class, and other clones once, few, many or no size at all.

CDR3 protein | CDR3 DNA | V gene | clone size | J gene | D gene
CASSSGDREFQETQYF | TGCGCCAGCAGCTCCGGGGACAGAGAATTCCAAGAGACCCAGTACTTC | TRBV5-1 | NA | TRBJ2-5 | TRBD1
CASSLKAREQYF | TGTGCCAGCAGTTTAAAAGCCCGCGAGCAGTACTTC | TRBV28 | NA | TRBJ2-7 | NA
CASSRTGSYEQYF | TGTGCCAGCAGCCGTACGGGTTCCTACGAGCAGTACTTC | TRBV27 | few | TRBJ2-7 | NA
CSVASGGFGTKNIQYF | TGCAGCGTTGCGTCGGGAGGTTTTGGAACCAAAAACATTCAGTACTTC | TRBV29-1 | NA | TRBJ2-4 | TRBD2
CAWSVSGYSQGYTF | TGTGCCTGGAGTGTATCAGGGTATTCGCAAGGCTACACCTTC | TRBV30 | NA | TRBJ1-2 | NA
CASSLGLVNEKLFF | TGCGCCAGCAGCTTGGGACTCGTTAATGAAAAACTGTTTTTT | TRBV4-1 | NA | TRBJ1-4 | NA
CASSLTLTEAFF | TGTGCCAGCAGTTTGACACTCACTGAAGCTTTCTTT | TRBV28 | NA | TRBJ1-1 | NA
CAWSVLRTGGGNYEQYF | TGTGCCTGGAGTGTACTTAGAACGGGCGGGGGAAACTACGAGCAGTACTTC | TRBV30 | NA | TRBJ2-7 | TRBD2
CASSVELDLSSYNEQFF | TGTGCCAGCAGCGTAGAGCTAGACCTCAGCTCCTACAATGAGCAGTTCTTC | TRBV9 | NA | TRBJ2-1 | NA
CASSFLAGSDTQYF | TGCGCCAGCAGCTTCCTAGCGGGATCAGATACGCAGTATTTT | TRBV5-1 | few | TRBJ2-3 | TRBD2
CASSFGQRSNYGYTF | TGTGCCAGCAGCTTCGGACAGAGATCTAACTATGGCTACACCTTC | TRBV5-4 | NA | TRBJ1-2 | NA
CASTLREQPQHF | TGTGCCAGCACTCTAAGAGAGCAGCCCCAGCATTTT | TRBV28 | medium-sized | TRBJ1-5 | NA
CASSAGGSYNEQFF | TGTGCCAGCAGCGCGGGCGGTTCCTACAATGAGCAGTTCTTC | TRBV4-2 | NA | TRBJ2-1 | NA
CASSLQGTGGETQYF | TGCGCCAGCAGCTTGCAGGGGACAGGGGGCGAGACCCAGTACTTC | TRBV5-1 | NA | TRBJ2-5 | TRBD1
CASSFSGSGLTGELFF | TGTGCCAGCAGCTTTAGCGGGAGTGGTCTAACCGGGGAGCTGTTTTTT | TRBV7-9 | once | TRBJ2-2 | TRBD2
CASSLRGGSADTQYF | TGTGCCAGCAGCTTACGAGGGGGGAGCGCAGATACGCAGTATTTT | TRBV11-3 | few | TRBJ2-3 | NA
CATATSGSSKNIQYF | TGCGCCACCGCGACTAGCGGGAGTTCCAAAAACATTCAGTACTTC | TRBV10-2 | NA | TRBJ2-4 | TRBD2
CASSFGFGGGEGTQYF | TGTGCCAGCAGCTTTGGGTTTGGGGGAGGTGAGGGGACCCAGTACTTC | TRBV5-4 | NA | TRBJ2-5 | NA
CASSLVGYTGELFF | TGTGCCAGCAGTTTAGTAGGGTACACCGGGGAGCTGTTTTTT | TRBV6-5 | NA | TRBJ2-2 | NA
CASSSLAGLYNEQFF | TGTGCCAGCAGCTCCCTAGCGGGACTCTACAATGAGCAGTTCTTC | TRBV11-2 | NA | TRBJ2-1 | TRBD2
CSGGLRLTDTQYF | TGCAGCGGGGGGTTGAGGCTCACAGATACGCAGTATTTT | TRBV29-1 | NA | TRBJ2-3 | NA
CASSFGGSAPNEQFF | TGCGCCAGCAGCTTTGGCGGGAGTGCTCCAAATGAGCAGTTCTTC | TRBV5-1 | NA | TRBJ2-1 | TRBD2
CASSPDLGGSYEQFF | TGTGCCAGCAGCCCGGATCTGGGAGGGAGTTATGAGCAGTTCTTC | TRBV21-1 | NA | TRBJ2-1 | NA
CASSTRTANYGYTF | TGTGCCAGCAGCACGCGGACGGCTAACTATGGCTACACCTTC | TRBV7-2 | NA | TRBJ1-2 | NA
CSYWGASDIQYF | TGCAGTTATTGGGGGGCGTCGGACATTCAGTACTTC | TRBV29-1 | NA | TRBJ2-4 | NA
CASSVGQSNQPQHF | TGTGCCAGCAGCGTAGGGCAGAGCAATCAGCCCCAGCATTTT | TRBV9 | NA | TRBJ1-5 | NA
CASSITAGTVYGYTF | TGTGCCAGTAGTATAACCGCCGGGACAGTTTATGGCTACACCTTC | TRBV19 | NA | TRBJ1-2 | TRBD1
CASSRQGVYNEQFF | TGTGCCAGCAGTCGACAGGGGGTATACAATGAGCAGTTCTTC | TRBV6-6 | NA | TRBJ2-1 | TRBD1
CASSPWQLRDSPSYEQYF | TGTGCCAGCAGCCCTTGGCAGCTCCGGGACTCTCCCTCCTACGAGCAGTACTTC | TRBV27 | NA | TRBJ2-7 | NA
CASSTGQGSYNEQFF | TGTGCCAGCAGCACGGGACAGGGTTCCTACAATGAGCAGTTCTTC | TRBV5-6 | NA | TRBJ2-1 | TRBD1
CAWEGRLGGEQYF | TGTGCCTGGGAGGGGCGTCTGGGGGGTGAGCAGTACTTC | TRBV30 | NA | TRBJ2-7 | NA
CASSLDRFGNTGELFF | TGTGCCAGCAGCTTAGACCGCTTCGGGAACACCGGGGAGCTGTTTTTT | TRBV7-2 | few | TRBJ2-2 | NA
CASSPPGQGADTEAFF | TGTGCCAGCTCACCACCAGGACAGGGGGCCGACACTGAAGCTTTCTTT | TRBV18 | NA | TRBJ1-1 | TRBD1
CASSSTGGIETQYF | TGCGCCAGCAGCTCAACAGGGGGCATTGAGACCCAGTACTTC | TRBV5-1 | NA | TRBJ2-5 | TRBD1
CASSFLAGGSYNEQFF | TGTGCCAGCAGTTTTTTAGCGGGAGGCTCCTACAATGAGCAGTTCTTC | TRBV6-6 | few | TRBJ2-1 | TRBD2
CASASRPFGSSYYGYTF | TGTGCCAGTGCGTCCCGACCTTTTGGCTCCTCCTACTATGGCTACACCTTC | TRBV19 | NA | TRBJ1-2 | NA
CASSLTGTHQPQHF | TGTGCCAGCAGTCTGACAGGGACCCATCAGCCCCAGCATTTT | TRBV6-5 | once | TRBJ1-5 | TRBD1
CASSYGSGETQYF | TGTGCCAGCAGTTACGGGAGTGGCGAGACCCAGTACTTC | TRBV6-6 | NA | TRBJ2-5 | NA
CASSLRREGRYEQYF | TGTGCCAGCAGCTTAAGGCGGGAAGGAAGGTACGAGCAGTACTTC | TRBV13 | NA | TRBJ2-7 | NA
CASSRDSTGGNFDGYTF | TGTGCCAGCAGCCGGGATTCGACAGGGGGCAATTTTGATGGCTACACCTTC | TRBV4-2 | NA | TRBJ1-2 | TRBD1
CASTFDRGGEQYF | TGTGCCAGCACCTTCGACAGGGGCGGGGAGCAGTACTTC | TRBV6-1 | few | TRBJ2-7 | TRBD1
CATAEAGGGTEAFF | TGTGCCACCGCCGAGGCCGGAGGAGGCACTGAAGCTTTCTTT | TRBV5-8 | NA | TRBJ1-1 | NA
CASSSRGGEHQETQYF | TGCGCCAGCAGCTCGAGAGGGGGCGAGCACCAAGAGACCCAGTACTTC | TRBV5-1 | NA | TRBJ2-5 | TRBD1
CASSTPPGQGFYEQYF | TGTGCCAGTAGTACCCCGCCGGGACAGGGATTTTACGAGCAGTACTTC | TRBV19 | NA | TRBJ2-7 | TRBD1
CASSVSVNTEAFF | TGTGCCAGCAGCGTGTCAGTGAACACTGAAGCTTTCTTT | TRBV7-3 | NA | TRBJ1-1 | NA
CASRIGTGEQPQHF | TGTGCCAGCCGAATCGGGACAGGGGAACAGCCCCAGCATTTT | TRBV5-5 | NA | TRBJ1-5 | TRBD1
CATSRDPWQAYEQYF | TGTGCCACCAGCAGAGATCCCTGGCAGGCCTACGAGCAGTACTTC | TRBV15 | NA | TRBJ2-7 | NA
CASSYSFGASQPQHF | TGTGCCAGCAGTTACTCCTTCGGGGCCAGCCAGCCCCAGCATTTT | TRBV6-5 | once | TRBJ1-5 | NA
CASSLGTSVYEQYF | TGCGCCAGCAGCTTGGGGACTAGCGTCTACGAGCAGTACTTC | TRBV5-1 | NA | TRBJ2-7 | TRBD2
CASSQVGANQGAGNTIYF | TGTGCCAGCAGCCAAGTGGGGGCTAACCAGGGGGCCGGAAACACCATATATTTT | TRBV4-2 | NA | TRBJ1-3 | TRBD1
CASSEAGGRTEAFF | TGTGCCAGCAGTGAAGCGGGGGGCCGCACTGAAGCTTTCTTT | TRBV2 | NA | TRBJ1-1 | NA
CAWSVLEDSQPQHF | TGTGCCTGGAGTGTACTCGAGGACAGTCAGCCCCAGCATTTT | TRBV30 | NA | TRBJ1-5 | NA
CASSQTGLNTGELFF | TGCGCCAGCAGCCAGACAGGGCTAAACACCGGGGAGCTGTTTTTT | TRBV5-1 | NA | TRBJ2-2 | TRBD1